This T cell receptor beta chain was identified in a study of T cell changes during pregnancy in multiple sclerosis. Using immunoSEQ multiplex PCR, the repertoire was profiled, and TCRdb retains in-frame clones only, with some absent. The sample records roughly 75,000 clones, roughly 90% being singletons. The V gene end was trimmed by 9 bases and the J gene end by 0 bases; junction bases not matched to a gene: 7. The CDR3 is made up of 15 amino acids. Germline CDR1 reads LNHDA; CDR2 reads SQIVND (reference sequence). This receptor was obtained from a female donor with multiple sclerosis, enrolled in a pregnancy study. The gene calls are TRBV19 and TRBJ1-1; 10 nucleotides match TRBD1. The material sequenced was peripheral blood, taken before pregnancy. This chain's CDR3 is CASLDRGRLNTEAFF. CDR3 nucleotides: TGTGCCAGCCTCGACAGGGGGCGGCTGAACACTGAAGCTTTCTTT.